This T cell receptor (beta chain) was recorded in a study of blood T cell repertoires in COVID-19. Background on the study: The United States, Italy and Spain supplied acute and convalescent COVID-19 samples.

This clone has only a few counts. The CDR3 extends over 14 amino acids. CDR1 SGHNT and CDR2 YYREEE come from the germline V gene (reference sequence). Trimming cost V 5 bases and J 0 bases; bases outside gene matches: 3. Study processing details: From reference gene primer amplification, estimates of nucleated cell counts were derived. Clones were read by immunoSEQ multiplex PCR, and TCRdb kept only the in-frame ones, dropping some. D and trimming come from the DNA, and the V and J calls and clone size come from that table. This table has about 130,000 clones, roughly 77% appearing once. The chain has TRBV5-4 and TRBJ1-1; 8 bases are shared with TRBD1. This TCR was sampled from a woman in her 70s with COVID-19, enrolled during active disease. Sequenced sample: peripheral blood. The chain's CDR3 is CASSMGQVNTEAFF. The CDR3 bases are TGTGCCAGCAGTATGGGACAGGTGAACACTGAAGCTTTCTTT.